One sample yielded the 11 T cell receptor beta chains listed below, sequenced in a study of cytomegalovirus exposure and HLA in healthy donors. The PCR was carried out with 60 Vbeta primers and 13 Jbeta primers. Clones were sequenced by immunoSEQ multiplex PCR, and TCRdb holds only the in-frame ones, with some missing. The sample yields fewer than 130,000 clones, 80% to 85% seen once. Input material: PBMCs. Receptors were obtained from a woman in her sixties in good health and CMV-seropositive.

The chain joins TRBV4-2 to TRBJ1-2, with D possibly being TRBD1 (6 bases). This CDR3 has 15 amino acids. From germline, CDR1 is LGHNA and CDR2 YNFKEQ. Trimming removed 0 bases at V and 8 bases at J, with 16 bases between. The DNA of the CDR3 is TGTGCCAGCAGCCAAGATGGGGGCGGCGTATACGGCTACACCTTC. As protein: CASSQDGGGVYGYTF.

The V gene is TRBV5-1, the J gene TRBJ2-5; 7 nucleotides line up with TRBD2. The CDR3 is 16 residues long. Germline CDR1 SGHRS, CDR2 YFSETQ. J was trimmed by 4 bases and V by 2 bases; bases with no gene match: 11. The CDR3 coding sequence is TGCGCCAGCAGCTTTGGTCGGCGGGAGTGGGCAGAGACCCAGTACTTC. As protein: CASSFGRREWAETQYF.

This chain joins TRBV27 and TRBJ1-5; 9 bases are a match to TRBD1. Trimming at V came to 6 bases and at J to 4 bases, leaving 7 bases not matched to a gene. Germline CDR1 MNHEY, CDR2 SMNVEV (reference sequence). The CDR3 is 15 residues long. CDR3 in amino acids: CASRITGGLNQPQHF. CDR3 sequence (DNA): TGTGCCAGCAGAATTACAGGGGGCCTGAATCAGCCCCAGCATTTT.

The V gene is TRBV5-1, the J gene TRBJ1-2; tentatively, D is TRBD1 (6 bases). The V gene's germline CDR1 is SGHRS and CDR2 YFSETQ. This CDR3 has 14 amino acids. V was clipped by 0 bases and J by 8 bases, with 14 bases between them. The CDR3 DNA is TGCGCCAGCAGCTTGGTTACAGGGTTATCGGGCTACACCTTC. Translation gives CASSLVTGLSGYTF. Full variable domain (missing parts from reference TRBV5-1 and TRBJ1-2): KAGVTQTPRYLIKTRGQQVTLSCSPISGHRSVSWYQQTPGQGLQFLFEYFSETQRNKGNFPGRFSGRQFSNSRSEMNVSTLELGDSALYLCASSLVTGLSGYTFGSGTRLTVV.

The chain couples TRBV18 to TRBJ2-6; D is possibly TRBD1 (5 bases). CDR3 length: 16 amino acids. Germline V gene sequence: CDR1 KGHSH, CDR2 LQKENI. The ends were cut back, 3 bases at V and 2 bases at J, with 11 bases in the middle. CDR3 amino acids: CASSPRRGTGANVLTF. CDR3 nucleotides: TGTGCCAGCTCACCCCGAAGGGGCACTGGGGCCAACGTCCTGACTTTC.

This rearrangement joins TRBV5-1 to TRBJ2-4; 8 bases are a match to TRBD1. Germline V gene lookup returns CDR1 SGHRS and CDR2 YFSETQ. The V and J ends lost 4 bases and 6 bases, in that order; junction bases with no gene match: 6. This CDR3 has 14 amino acids. CDR3 DNA sequence: TGCGCCAGCAGCGATAGACAGGGGCCAAACATTCAGTACTTC. Its protein is CASSDRQGPNIQYF.

The sample holds a few counts of this clone. This chain connects TRBV6-5 to TRBJ2-3, with 7 bases identical to TRBD1. CDR1 and CDR2 from the germline V gene are MNHEY and SVGAGI. This CDR3 is 12 amino acids long. J gave up 5 bases and V 6 bases, and 2 bases lay outside the gene matches. CDR3 protein: CASRAGGDTQYF. The CDR3 DNA follows: TGTGCCAGCAGGGCAGGGGGAGATACGCAGTATTTT.

This clone was detected only once. The chain recombines TRBV10-1 with TRBJ1-1, with D unclear. There are 12 residues in the CDR3. Germline values: CDR1 WNHNN, CDR2 SYGVQD (reference sequence). The V gene lost 2 bases and the J gene lost 8 bases, with 9 bases spanning the gap. CDR3 in amino acids: CASSEGQAEAFF. The CDR3 DNA is TGCGCCAGCAGTGAGGGTCAGGCCGAAGCTTTCTTT.

At least ten counts were recorded for this clone. The chain links TRBV27 to TRBJ2-7, with D maybe TRBD1 (5 bases). Germline assignment: CDR1 MNHEY and CDR2 SMNVEV (reference sequence). CDR3 length: 15 residues. Trimming removed 0 bases at V and 2 bases at J, with 11 bases between. The CDR3 DNA follows: TGTGCCAGCAGTTTATCTGGGGCTGGGGCCTACGAGCAGTACTTC. Protein sequence: CASSLSGAGAYEQYF.

The CDR3 sequence: CASRYDSEKLFF. CDR3 in DNA: TGTGCCAGCAGATATGATAGTGAAAAACTGTTTTTT. The chain links TRBV28 to TRBJ1-4, with D hard to call. Trimming shortened V by 6 bases and J by 7 bases, and 9 bases separated the two germline ends. Germline CDR1 reads MDHEN; CDR2 reads SYDVKM. The CDR3 consists of 12 residues.

The chain carries TRBV4-2 and TRBJ2-3; 12 bases line up with TRBD2. The CDR3 has 16 amino acids. J lost 4 bases, V lost 0 bases, and 2 bases had no gene match. The germline gives CDR1 LGHNA, CDR2 YNFKEQ. CDR3 DNA sequence: TGTGCCAGCAGCCAAGAGAGACTAGCGGGAGCAGATACGCAGTATTTT. Protein: CASSQERLAGADTQYF.